This entry concerns a single T cell receptor beta chain. Antigen specificity is unknown. Researchers took RNA transcripts and amplified the TCR beta CDR3 regions from them. First-round RT-PCR of the TCR CDR3 relied on the HTBI primer set. TCRdb re-called the multiplex PCR reads with MiXCR, one entry per CDR3 protein. The repertoire holds around 760,000 distinct CDR3 sequences, with over 35% as singletons. Based on clinical symptoms, serum thyroxine and TRAb, thyroid ultrasound and orbital computed tomography, diagnoses were reached. The V gene lost 5 bases and the J gene lost 5 bases, with 19 bases spanning the gap. The CDR3 contains 16 residues. Germline V CDR1 and CDR2: SGHTA, FQGNSA. The data derive from a study of T cells in Graves' hyperthyroidism and ophthalmopathy. Points from the study as a whole: Before onset, by a median of around 6.4 months, the model predicted ophthalmopathy. Most thyroid clonotypes expanded above 0.001 were also detected in blood. Ophthalmopathy and stable hyperthyroidism were told apart by a 13 V-J model.

The chain is built from TRBV7-2 and TRBJ1-5; D perhaps matches TRBD1 (5 bases). The clonotype originates from a woman aged 35 to 49 with Graves' hyperthyroidism. The sample consisted of blood. The CDR3 sequence is CASSQEWGGVYQPQHF. In DNA, the CDR3 is TGTGCCAGCAGCCAAGAGTGGGGCGGTGTATATCAGCCCCAGCATTTT.